The text below deals with one T cell receptor beta chain. The sample comes from a study of OX40 agonist ivuxolimab in advanced cancers. The J segment lost 4 bases and the V segment lost 0 bases, leaving 8 bases of the junction unmatched. Germline-derived CDR1 and CDR2 are MGHRA and YSYEKL. This CDR3 is 16 amino acids long. Produced via immunoSEQ multiplex PCR; TCRdb's table is partial and in-frame only. The table lists around 63,000 clones, roughly nine tenths of them singletons. This clonotype was obtained from an adult with an advanced solid tumor such as melanoma, head and neck, liver or kidney cancer. V is TRBV4-1 and J is TRBJ2-7; 8 bases line up with TRBD2. The sequencing here drew on CD4+ or CD8+ T cells sorted from blood, taken in a trial of the OX40 agonist ivuxolimab. CDR3 sequence: CASSQDAGGYLYEQYF. CDR3 in DNA: TGCGCCAGCAGCCAAGATGCGGGGGGCTATCTGTACGAGCAGTACTTC.